A single TCR beta chain is shown here with its context. This sample is drawn from a study of blood T cell repertoires in COVID-19. Libraries were prepared by immunoSEQ multiplex PCR; TCRdb keeps only in-frame clonotypes and omits some of them. The sample holds 310,000 or so clones; roughly 88% are singletons and the top ten take 4%. This CDR3 is built from 17 residues. The V gene's germline CDR1 is LNHNV and CDR2 YYDKDF (reference sequence). Trimming at V came to 1 base and at J to 6 bases, leaving 8 bases not matched to a gene. The sample taken for sequencing was peripheral blood. This clonotype was sampled from a woman aged 50 to 60 with active or convalescent COVID-19. The chain couples TRBV15 to TRBJ1-4; TRBD1 agrees at 10 bases. The CDR3 reads CATSRATTGQGYEKLFF. CDR3 nucleotides: TGTGCCACCAGCAGAGCGACCACGGGACAGGGGTATGAAAAACTGTTTTTT.